This is a list of T cell receptor beta chains from one sample in a study of blood T cell repertoires in COVID-19. Sequencing was performed with immunoSEQ multiplex PCR; in TCRdb, only in-frame clones are kept and a portion is missing. Of 200,000 to 250,000 clones listed, 80% to 90% are singletons. The sequenced sample consisted of PBMCs or T cells enriched from blood (not recorded which). These receptors came from a young woman who had been exposed to COVID-19. CDR3s include the opening cysteine and the closing phenylalanine or tryptophan. Fields, in order: D gene, V gene, J gene, clone size, CDR3 DNA, CDR3 protein. D genes are given only for firm matches. Size is stated for part of the rows, as once, few or many counts, or as a class when the clone is expanded.

>-|TRBV3-1/TRBV3-2|TRBJ1-6|-
TGTGCCAGCAGCCAAGGACAGTATAATTCACCCCTCCACTTT
CASSQGQYNSPLHF
>TRBD2|TRBV14|TRBJ2-7|-
TGTGCCAGCAGCGCTGCTGCTAGCGGGAGAACCGAGCAGTACTTC
CASSAAASGRTEQYF
>TRBD1|TRBV4-1|TRBJ1-6|-
TGCGCCAGCAGGGCAAACCGGGACAGGCAGAATTCACCCCTCCACTTT
CASRANRDRQNSPLHF
>-|TRBV4-2|TRBJ2-1|-
TGTGCCAGCAGCCAAGAATATCGGGAACACAATGAGCAGTTCTTC
CASSQEYREHNEQFF
>TRBD1|TRBV5-1|TRBJ1-2|-
TGCGCCAGTTCCGTTCGCCCACAGGGGGGCTACACCTTC
CASSVRPQGGYTF
>TRBD2|TRBV23-1|TRBJ2-1|once
TGCGCCAGCAGTCAATCCACTAGCGGGAGGATGAATGAGCAGTTCTTC
CASSQSTSGRMNEQFF
>-|TRBV18|TRBJ1-4|-
TGTGCCAGCTCACCACCGATGAGGGATAATGAAAAACTGTTTTTT
CASSPPMRDNEKLFF
>-|TRBV18|TRBJ1-2|-
TGTGCCAGCTCACTAAACACCGTGACAAGTTACACCTTC
CASSLNTVTSYTF
>-|TRBV4-1|TRBJ1-2|few
TGCGCCAGCAGCCAAGAAGGGTATGGCGGGGATGGCTACACCTTC
CASSQEGYGGDGYTF
>-|TRBV2|TRBJ2-1|-
TGTGCCAGTTTGGGACTTCCGAGGTACAATGAGCAGTTCTTC
CASLGLPRYNEQFF
>-|TRBV19|TRBJ1-5|few
TGTGCCAGTAGTATAGGTTGGGCAGAGAATTATAGCAATCAGCCCCAGCATTTT
CASSIGWAENYSNQPQHF
>-|TRBV6-5|TRBJ1-1|once
TGTGCCAGCAAAAAAACAGGGTGGGACACTGAAGCTTTCTTT
CASKKTGWDTEAFF
>-|TRBV4-1|TRBJ2-2|-
TGCGCCAGTTCAAGACTAGTTATCACCGGGGAGCTGTTTTTT
CASSRLVITGELFF
>TRBD1|TRBV28|TRBJ1-4|-
TGTGCCAGCAGTGGCCCCGCGACAGGGGGGTATGAAAAACTGTTTTTT
CASSGPATGGYEKLFF
>TRBD1|TRBV5-1|TRBJ2-1|-
TGCGCCAGCAGCTTGGATGGGACAGCCTACAATGAGCAGTTCTTC
CASSLDGTAYNEQFF